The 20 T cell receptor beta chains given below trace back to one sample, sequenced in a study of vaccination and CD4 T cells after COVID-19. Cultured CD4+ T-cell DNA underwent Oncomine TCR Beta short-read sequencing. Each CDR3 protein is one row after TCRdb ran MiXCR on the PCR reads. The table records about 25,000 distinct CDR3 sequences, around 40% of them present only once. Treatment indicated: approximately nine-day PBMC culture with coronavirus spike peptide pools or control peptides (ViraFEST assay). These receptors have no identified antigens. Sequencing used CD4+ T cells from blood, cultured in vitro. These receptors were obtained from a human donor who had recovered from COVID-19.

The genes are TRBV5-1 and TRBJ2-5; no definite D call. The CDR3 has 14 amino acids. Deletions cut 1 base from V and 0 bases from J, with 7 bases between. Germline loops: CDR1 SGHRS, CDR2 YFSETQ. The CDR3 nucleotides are TGCGCCAGCAGCTTGCTAGGAAACCAAGAGACCCAGTACTTC. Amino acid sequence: CASSLLGNQETQYF.

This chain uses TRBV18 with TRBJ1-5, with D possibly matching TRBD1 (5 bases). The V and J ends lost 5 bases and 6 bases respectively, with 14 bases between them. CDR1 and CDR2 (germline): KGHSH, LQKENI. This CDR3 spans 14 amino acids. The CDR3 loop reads CASSTGGVGQPQHF. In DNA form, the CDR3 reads TGTGCCAGCTCAACCGGGGGGGTAGGTCAGCCCCAGCATTTT.

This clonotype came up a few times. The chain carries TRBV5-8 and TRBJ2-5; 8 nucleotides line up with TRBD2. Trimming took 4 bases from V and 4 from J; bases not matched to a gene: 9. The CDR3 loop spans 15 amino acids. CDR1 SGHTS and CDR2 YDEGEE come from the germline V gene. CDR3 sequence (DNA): TGTGCCAGCAGCATAACTTTTGCGGGGGGAGAGACCCAGTACTTC. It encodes CASSITFAGGETQYF.

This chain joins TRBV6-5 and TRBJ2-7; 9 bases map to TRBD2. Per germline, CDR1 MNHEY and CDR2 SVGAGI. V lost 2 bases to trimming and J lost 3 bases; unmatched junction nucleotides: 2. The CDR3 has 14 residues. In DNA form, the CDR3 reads TGTGCCAGCAGTTACGCGGGAGGGGGCTACGAGCAGTACTTC. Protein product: CASSYAGGGYEQYF.

CDR3 coding DNA: TGCAGTGCTAACGACAGTGGGGAGTTAGGAGGGTCTGAAGCTTTCTTT. This sequence encodes CSANDSGELGGSEAFF. This rearrangement joins TRBV20-1 to TRBJ1-1; the D gene is possibly TRBD1 (5 bases). This CDR3 has 16 residues. Germline assignment: CDR1 DFQATT and CDR2 SNEGSKA (reference sequence). Trimming shortened V by 4 bases and J by 6 bases, and 24 bases separated the two germline ends.

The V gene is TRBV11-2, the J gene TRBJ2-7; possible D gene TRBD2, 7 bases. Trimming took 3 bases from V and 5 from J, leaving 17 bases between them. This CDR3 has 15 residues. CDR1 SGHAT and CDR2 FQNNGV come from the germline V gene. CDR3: CASSFRRGGRNEQYF. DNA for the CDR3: TGTGCCAGCAGCTTTCGAAGGGGGGGAAGAAACGAGCAGTACTTC.

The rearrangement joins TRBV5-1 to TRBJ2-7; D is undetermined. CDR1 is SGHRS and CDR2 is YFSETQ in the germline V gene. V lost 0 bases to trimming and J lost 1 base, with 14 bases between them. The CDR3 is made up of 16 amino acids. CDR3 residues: CASSLVTAAESYEQYF. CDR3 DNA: TGCGCCAGCAGCTTGGTCACGGCAGCAGAGTCCTACGAGCAGTACTTC.

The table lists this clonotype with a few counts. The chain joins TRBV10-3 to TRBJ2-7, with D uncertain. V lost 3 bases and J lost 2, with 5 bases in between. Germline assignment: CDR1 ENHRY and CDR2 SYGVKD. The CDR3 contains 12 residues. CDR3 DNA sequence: TGTGCCATCAGTGACGAGCCCTACGAGCAGTACTTC. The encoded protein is CAISDEPYEQYF.

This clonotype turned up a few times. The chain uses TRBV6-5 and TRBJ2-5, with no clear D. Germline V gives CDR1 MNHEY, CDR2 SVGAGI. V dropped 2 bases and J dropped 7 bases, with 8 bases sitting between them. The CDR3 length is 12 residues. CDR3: CASSYHGPTQYF. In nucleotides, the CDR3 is TGTGCCAGCAGTTACCACGGACCGACCCAGTACTTC.

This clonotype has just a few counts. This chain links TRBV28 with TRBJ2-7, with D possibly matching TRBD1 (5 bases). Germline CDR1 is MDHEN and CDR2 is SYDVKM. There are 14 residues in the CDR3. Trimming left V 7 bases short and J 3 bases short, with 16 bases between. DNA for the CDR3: TGTGCCAGCACCGCTGGGGCAACCATCTACGAGCAGTACTTC. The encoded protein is CASTAGATIYEQYF.

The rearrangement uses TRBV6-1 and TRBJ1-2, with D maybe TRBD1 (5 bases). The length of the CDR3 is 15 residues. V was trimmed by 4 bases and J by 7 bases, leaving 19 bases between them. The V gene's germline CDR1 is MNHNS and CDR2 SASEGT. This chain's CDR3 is CASSGSGTVRLGYTF. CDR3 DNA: TGTGCCAGCAGTGGATCCGGGACCGTCAGACTTGGCTACACCTTC.

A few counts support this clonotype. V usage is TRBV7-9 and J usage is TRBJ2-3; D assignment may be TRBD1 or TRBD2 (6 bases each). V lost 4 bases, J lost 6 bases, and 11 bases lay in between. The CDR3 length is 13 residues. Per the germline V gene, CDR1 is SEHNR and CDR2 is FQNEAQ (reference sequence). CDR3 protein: CASSSGGGDTQYF. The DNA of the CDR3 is TGTGCCAGCAGCTCCGGAGGGGGGGATACGCAGTATTTT.

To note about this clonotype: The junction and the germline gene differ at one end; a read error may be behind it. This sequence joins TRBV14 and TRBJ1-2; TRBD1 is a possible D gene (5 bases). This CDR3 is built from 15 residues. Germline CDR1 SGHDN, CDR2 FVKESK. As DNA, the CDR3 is TGTGCCAGCGGCCAAGATCTTCAGGGAATCTATGGCTACACCTTC. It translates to CASGQDLQGIYGYTF.

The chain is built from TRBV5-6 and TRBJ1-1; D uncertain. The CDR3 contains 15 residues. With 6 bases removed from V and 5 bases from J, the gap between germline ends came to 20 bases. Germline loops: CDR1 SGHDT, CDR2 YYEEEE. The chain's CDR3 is CASTRREGLGTEAFF. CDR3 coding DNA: TGTGCCAGCACAAGGCGGGAGGGCTTGGGGACTGAAGCTTTCTTT.

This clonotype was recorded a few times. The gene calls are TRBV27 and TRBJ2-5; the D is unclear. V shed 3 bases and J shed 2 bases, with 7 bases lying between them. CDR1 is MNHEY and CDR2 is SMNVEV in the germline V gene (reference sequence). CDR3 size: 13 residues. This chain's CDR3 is CASSLKPQETQYF. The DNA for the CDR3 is TGTGCCAGCAGTTTGAAACCTCAAGAGACCCAGTACTTC.

DNA for the CDR3: TGTGCCAGCAGTTTAACAGGGGCTAACTATGGCTACACCTTC. Translating it yields CASSLTGANYGYTF. J is TRBJ1-2 and V is TRBV28; 7 bases map to TRBD1. The CDR3 has 14 residues. Germline values: CDR1 MDHEN, CDR2 SYDVKM. Unmatched junction bases numbered 0, after V lost 2 bases and J lost 0 bases.

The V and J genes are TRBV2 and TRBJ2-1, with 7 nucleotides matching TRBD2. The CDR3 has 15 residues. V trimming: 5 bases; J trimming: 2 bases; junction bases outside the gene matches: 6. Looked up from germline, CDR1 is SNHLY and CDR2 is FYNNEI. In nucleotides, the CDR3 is TGTGCCAGCAGTAGGGCGGGAGTACCCTACAATGAGCAGTTCTTC. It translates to CASSRAGVPYNEQFF. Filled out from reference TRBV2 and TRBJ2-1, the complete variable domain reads EPEVTQTPSHQVTQMGQEVILRCVPISNHLYFYWYRQILGQKVEFLVSFYNNEISEKSEIFDDQFSVERPDGSNFTLKIRSTKLEDSAMYFCASSRAGVPYNEQFFGPGTRLTVL.

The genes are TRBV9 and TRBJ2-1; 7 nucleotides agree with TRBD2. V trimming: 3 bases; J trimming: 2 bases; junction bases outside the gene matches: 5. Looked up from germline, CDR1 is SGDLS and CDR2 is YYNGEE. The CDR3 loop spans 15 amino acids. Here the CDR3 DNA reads TGTGCCAGCAGCGCCGGGACTACCCCCTACAATGAGCAGTTCTTC. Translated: CASSAGTTPYNEQFF.

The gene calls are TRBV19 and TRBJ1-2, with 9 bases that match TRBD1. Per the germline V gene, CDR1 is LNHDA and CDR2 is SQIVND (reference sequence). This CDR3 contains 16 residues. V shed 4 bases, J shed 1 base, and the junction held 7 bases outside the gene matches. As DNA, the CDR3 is TGTGCCAGTAGTACTGGGGACAGGGATTATAACTATGGCTACACCTTC. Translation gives CASSTGDRDYNYGYTF.

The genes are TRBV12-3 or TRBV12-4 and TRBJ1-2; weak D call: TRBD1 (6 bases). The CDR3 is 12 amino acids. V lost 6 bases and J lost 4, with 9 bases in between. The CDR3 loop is CASRSRGYGYTF. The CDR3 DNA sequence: TGTGCCAGCAGAAGCAGGGGCTATGGCTACACCTTC.